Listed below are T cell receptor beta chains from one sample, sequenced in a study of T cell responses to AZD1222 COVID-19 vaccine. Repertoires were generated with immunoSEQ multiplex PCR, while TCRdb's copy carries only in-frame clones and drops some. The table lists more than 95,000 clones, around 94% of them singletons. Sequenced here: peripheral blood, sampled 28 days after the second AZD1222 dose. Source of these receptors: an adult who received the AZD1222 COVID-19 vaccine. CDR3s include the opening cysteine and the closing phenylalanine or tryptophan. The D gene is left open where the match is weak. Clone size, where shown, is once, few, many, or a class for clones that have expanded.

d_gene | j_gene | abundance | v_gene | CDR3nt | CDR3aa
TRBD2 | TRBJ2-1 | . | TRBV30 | TGTGCCTGGGGGGGGACTAGCGGCTACAATGAGCAGTTCTTC | CAWGGTSGYNEQFF
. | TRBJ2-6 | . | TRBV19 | TGTGCCAGTAGTCGCCAACCGGGCACGAGGGGGGCCAACGTCCTGACTTTC | CASSRQPGTRGANVLTF
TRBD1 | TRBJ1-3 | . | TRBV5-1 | TGCGCCAGCAGCACCGGGACAGGGAGGGAAAACACCATATATTTT | CASSTGTGRENTIYF
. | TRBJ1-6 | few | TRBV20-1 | TGCAGTGCTAGAGGTGATTCACCCCTCCACTTT | CSARGDSPLHF
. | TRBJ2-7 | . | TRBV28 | TGTGCCAGCAGACGCCAGGACAGCTCCTACGAGCAGTACTTC | CASRRQDSSYEQYF
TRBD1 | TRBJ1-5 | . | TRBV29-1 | TGCAGCGTTCGGACAGGGGATAGCAATCAGCCCCAGCATTTT | CSVRTGDSNQPQHF
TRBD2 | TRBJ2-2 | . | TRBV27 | TGTGCCAGCAGACCCTCCATTGCGGGAGGTAAAGCCGGGGAGCTGTTTTTT | CASRPSIAGGKAGELFF
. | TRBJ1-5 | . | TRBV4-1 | TGCGCCAGCAGCCAAGATTCCGGCAGCAATCAGCCCCAGCATTTT | CASSQDSGSNQPQHF
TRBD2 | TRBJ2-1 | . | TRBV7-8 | TGTGCCAGCAGCCCCATCCACTTTCGCGGACTAGCGGGGAATGAGCAGTTCTTC | CASSPIHFRGLAGNEQFF
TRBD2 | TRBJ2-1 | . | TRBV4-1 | TGCGCCAGCAGCCATCCCCCGGCGGGGGGTAATGAGCAGTTCTTC | CASSHPPAGGNEQFF
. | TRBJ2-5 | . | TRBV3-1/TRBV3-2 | TGTGCCAGCAGCTCTTATGGGGCTGGGGAGACCCAGTACTTC | CASSSYGAGETQYF
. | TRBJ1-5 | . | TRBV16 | TGTGCCAGCAGCCTAAGCATAAGGCCTAATCAGCCCCAGCATTTT | CASSLSIRPNQPQHF
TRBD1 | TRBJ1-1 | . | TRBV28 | TGTGCCAGCCTAGGAGACAGGGAGAACACTGAAGCTTTCTTT | CASLGDRENTEAFF
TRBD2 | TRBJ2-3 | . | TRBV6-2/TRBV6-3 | TGTGCCAGCAGTTTTGGGGGACTAGCATCAGATACGCAGTATTTT | CASSFGGLASDTQYF
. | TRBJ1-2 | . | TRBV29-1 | TGCAGCACCATTTTTAGGAATCACGGAAAATCTAACTATGGCTACACCTTC | CSTIFRNHGKSNYGYTF
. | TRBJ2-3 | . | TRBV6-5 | TGTGCCAGCAGTTTGCGGGGGCCAGACTTCCCGCAGTATTTT | CASSLRGPDFPQYF
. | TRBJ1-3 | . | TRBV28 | TGTGCCAGCAGTACACAGGGCGGAAACACCATATATTTT | CASSTQGGNTIYF
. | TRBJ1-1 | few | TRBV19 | TGTGCCAGTAGTGACCTAGGACATAAGAACACTGAAGCTTTCTTT | CASSDLGHKNTEAFF
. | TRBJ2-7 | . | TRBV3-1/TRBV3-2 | TGTGCCAGCAGCCGGAACAATGCGGACGAGCAGTACTTC | CASSRNNADEQYF
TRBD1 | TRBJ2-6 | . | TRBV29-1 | TGCAGCGTTGAAGTGGGACAGAGTAAAGTCCTGACTTTC | CSVEVGQSKVLTF
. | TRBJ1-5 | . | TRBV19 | TGTGCCAGTAGTATCGGGGGCAATGACAATCAGCCCCAGCATTTT | CASSIGGNDNQPQHF
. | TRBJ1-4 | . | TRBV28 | TGTGCCAGCAGCCCACCTACTTATCGACTGTTTTTT | CASSPPTYRLFF
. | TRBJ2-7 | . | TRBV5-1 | TGCGCCAGCAGCTCCCCCTACGAGCAGTACTTC | CASSSPYEQYF
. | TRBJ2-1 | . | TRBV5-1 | TGCGCCAGCAGCTCGCCGGGGGGCGCGAATGAGCAGTTCTTC | CASSSPGGANEQFF
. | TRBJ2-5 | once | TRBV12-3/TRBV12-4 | TGTGCCAGCAGGTTAGGCAGAGTAGAGACCCAGTACTTC | CASRLGRVETQYF
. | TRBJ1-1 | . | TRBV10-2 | TGCGCCAGCAGTGAGTCGTCGAACACTGAAGCTTTCTTT | CASSESSNTEAFF
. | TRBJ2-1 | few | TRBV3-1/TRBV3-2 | TGTGCCAGCAGTCCACCGAACCCCTGGGGGTACAATGAGCAGTTCTTC | CASSPPNPWGYNEQFF
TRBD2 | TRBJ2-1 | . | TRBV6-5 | TGTGCCAGCAGTTCGGGACTAGCGGGACGCTACAATGAGCAGTTCTTC | CASSSGLAGRYNEQFF
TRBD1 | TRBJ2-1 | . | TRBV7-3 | TGTGCCAGCAGCTTAACAGGGACAGCCAGCTCCTACAATGAGCAGTTCTTC | CASSLTGTASSYNEQFF
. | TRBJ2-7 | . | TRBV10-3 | TGTGCCATCAGTGTAAAGGGATCCTACGAGCAGTACTTC | CAISVKGSYEQYF
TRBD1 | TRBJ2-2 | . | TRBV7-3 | TGTGCCAGCAGCTTAGGGACAGGGGTCACCGGGGAGCTGTTTTTT | CASSLGTGVTGELFF
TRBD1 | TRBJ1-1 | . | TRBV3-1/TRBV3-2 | TGTGCCAGCAGCCGAACCGCAGGGGTAGGGGGCTTATCTGAAGCTTTCTTT | CASSRTAGVGGLSEAFF
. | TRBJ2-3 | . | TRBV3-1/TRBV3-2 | TGTGCCAGCAGCCAAGCGGGAGCTTCATATACGCAGTATTTT | CASSQAGASYTQYF
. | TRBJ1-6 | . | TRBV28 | TGTGCCAGCAGTTTACTGGGACCCCTCCACTTT | CASSLLGPLHF
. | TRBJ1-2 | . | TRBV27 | TGTGCCAGCAGTTTCGGGGTCAACTATGGCTACACCTTC | CASSFGVNYGYTF
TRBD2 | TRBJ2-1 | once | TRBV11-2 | TGTGCCAGCAGCCCCCAGCTAGCGGGAGCCTTCAATGAGCAGTTCTTC | CASSPQLAGAFNEQFF
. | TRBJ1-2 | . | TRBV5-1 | TGCGCCAGCAGCCCAGGAGCCAACTATGGCTACACCTTC | CASSPGANYGYTF
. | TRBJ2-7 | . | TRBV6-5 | TGTGCCAGCAGTTACCCTCACCAGGGTTCCTACGAGCAGTACTTC | CASSYPHQGSYEQYF
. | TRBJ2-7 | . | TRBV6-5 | TGTGCCAGCAGCTCCAGGGGGGGTGCCTACGAGCAGTACTTC | CASSSRGGAYEQYF
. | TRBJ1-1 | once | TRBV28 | TGTGCCAGCACTTCCCCCGGGCAGGGAAGGACTGAAGCTTTCTTT | CASTSPGQGRTEAFF
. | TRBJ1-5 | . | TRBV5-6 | TGTGCCAGCAGCTTGAAAACCCGCAATCAGCCCCAGCATTTT | CASSLKTRNQPQHF
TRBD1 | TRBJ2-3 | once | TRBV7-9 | TGTGCCAGCAGTTCACAGGGGGTCACAGATACGCAGTATTTT | CASSSQGVTDTQYF
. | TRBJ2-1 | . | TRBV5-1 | TGCGCCAGCAGCTTGACGGGGGCCTCCTACAATGAGCAGTTCTTC | CASSLTGASYNEQFF
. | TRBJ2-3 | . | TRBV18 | TGTGCCAGCTCACCTTCGACGGGTAGCACAGATACGCAGTATTTT | CASSPSTGSTDTQYF